This entry features one T cell receptor beta chain sequence. Its binding antigen is unknown. No base qualities exist here, and no much larger clone lies one base off it. The cohort was made up of 650 to 700 healthy bone marrow donors. At the time of sampling, all cohort members were nominally healthy, though unrecorded immune exposures were likely present. The donor tested CMV seropositive, placing the donor among the roughly 300 seropositive members of the cohort. A peripheral blood sample was collected from each donor, and TCR beta sequencing was performed on peripheral blood mononuclear cells. The Qiagen DNeasy Blood Extraction Kit was used to extract genomic DNA from the blood cell samples. This sample is part of a study of cytomegalovirus exposure and HLA in healthy donors (TCRdb year 2017). Describing the broader study: An earlier analysis of several hundred of the donors reported around 280 Gb of sequence data and approximately 120 million unique TCR beta sequences obtained from about 200 million T cells. An early release covering approximately 600 HLA-typed donors comprised approximately 290 gigabases of sequencing data and around 86 million unique TCR sequences. Among the roughly 400 genotyped donors, around 81% belonged to the genetic ancestry cluster associated with self-reported Caucasian donors. The study was designed to test whether signatures of past pathogen exposure could be identified by cataloging public T cell receptors. Using immunosequencing, the study profiled T cell repertoires from 550 to 750 subjects and related those repertoires to cytomegalovirus serostatus. Besides the first cohort of hundreds of subjects, a separate validation cohort made up of 120 different subjects was used. The study combined high-throughput TCR immunosequencing, statistical association of individual TCRs with disease status, and machine learning to predict cytomegalovirus infection status. To study patterns of TCR occurrence, a later analysis re-analyzed previously published TCR beta repertoires from 550 to 800 donors and added high-resolution HLA genotyping. In the later analysis, no new phenotypic data were used to find candidate immune exposures; instead, reliance was placed on TCR beta sequences and their occurrence across donors. To decide whether each TCR beta V gene segment behaved as functional or pseudogenic, an earlier analysis of approximately 590 of the donors relied on high-throughput TCR beta sequencing. Donor age, sex, ethnicity and CMV serostatus were compiled alongside the repertoire data. A later genetic analysis took genome-wide SNP genotypes for about three fifths of the 666 donors and used that subset as a discovery cohort. All discovery cohort repertoires had been generated using a single sequencing platform. HLA typing covered class I and class II loci at four-digit resolution. Typing coverage varied by locus: roughly 629-640 donors for A, B, C, DRB1 and DQB1; approximately 500 for DQA1; about 590 for DPA1; roughly 470 for DPB1. A handful of DR-DQ haplotypes were handled as single units for association and clustering because linkage in the cohort was strong. On average, roughly 240,000 unique TCR beta nucleotide sequences were sequenced per donor among 300 to 500 genotyped donors of the cohort, with 15% to 20% of those sequences being non-productive. What the research found in general, with its limitations: A group of highly shared sequence variants was considered likely to be a technical artifact of the sequencing pipeline. It was suggested by the authors that the approach could potentially be generalized to other disease states and immunological phenotypes. A later analysis found that HLA-associated TCR beta chains were more clonally expanded and had lower generation probabilities than equally common non-associated chains. The study gave a list of about 160 TCR beta chains associated with cytomegalovirus. In this cohort, only TCR beta chains were sequenced, and detectable features were limited by the absence of alpha or paired-chain data. In a later analysis, around 17,000 TCR beta sequences were associated with specific HLA alleles at a false discovery rate of 0.05. The presence/absence analyses assumed that sequencing depth was roughly uniform across donors, and that assumption may not be true. An association between a missense DCLRE1C variant and V-gene and J-gene trimming of TCR beta chains was found in a later genetic analysis and replicated in an independent cohort. Most TCR sequences were observed very rarely across donors, whereas some public TCRs were present in many individuals. A few of the identified cytomegalovirus-associated TCR beta chains were confirmed in vitro to be specific for cytomegalovirus antigens. Because the 87-base-pair reads could not distinguish some IMGT-functional V segments, including TRBV6-2 and TRBV6-3, those segments were excluded. CMV serostatus was the only immune exposure information available for the cohort. A later analysis found that TCR association rates varied across HLA loci, with DRB1 alleles showing the most associated TCRs and HLA-C alleles the fewest. A further reported finding was that TCR beta sequences accurately predicted the HLA-A and HLA-B alleles for most subjects in the first cohort. Because HLA typing was missing for some donors at each locus, association tests included only the typed subset. In a later analysis, most CMV-associated TCR beta chains were found to appear HLA-restricted, with HLA associations seemingly driven largely by CMV exposure. The classifier was reported to diagnose cytomegalovirus status with high specificity and sensitivity in both the original and validation cohorts. In an earlier analysis of some 550 of the donors, most TCR beta V segments were observed in productive rearrangements about 90% or about 30% of the time, broadly matching IMGT annotations. Correlated functional status among segregating V segments might be attributable to linkage disequilibrium, but an unknown experimental factor could not be ruled out. When HLA alleles, especially DR and DQ, strongly co-occurred, TCR associations were difficult to assign to individual alleles. According to a later analysis, parvovirus B19, influenza, CMV and Epstein-Barr virus appeared linked to several top co-occurrence clusters. Because counts were too low, seventeen rarely observed V segments, including chromosome 9 orphons, were excluded from the earlier analysis of a few hundred of the donors. In a later genetic analysis, fewer N-insertions in productive TCRs were reported among donors in an Asian-associated ancestry cluster than the roughly 700-donor mean.

From its cysteine to its phenylalanine, the CDR3 spans 16 amino acids. The sequence is cut down to CDR3 DNA, 48 bases in frame from base 1. Trimming accounts for 10 bases at V and 4 bases at J, while the number of junction bases matched to no gene is 16. CDR1 MNHEY and CDR2 SMNVEV are derived from the germline V gene (reference sequence). The receptor library was made with the immunoSEQ multiplex PCR assay. A mixture of 60 forward primers for TCR Vbeta segments and 13 reverse primers for TCR Jbeta segments was used in the multiplex PCR. A multiplex PCR assay on genomic DNA amplified the CDR3 region of rearranged TCR beta genes. The amplified TCR beta libraries were sequenced on the Illumina HiSeq System as 87-base-pair reads. As for the authors' bioinformatics: A later analysis tallied 75 million to 95 million unique TCR beta chains across the 610 or so repertoires, and about 12 million of those chains were shared by two or more donors. Raw reads were error-corrected and collapsed into unique sequences by a nearest-neighbor algorithm in which closely related sequences were merged to remove PCR and sequencing errors. CDR3 sequences were aligned to IMGT reference sequences to assign V, D and J gene segments. For a sequence to be retained, at least a six-nucleotide match to both a V gene segment and a J gene segment was required. Rearrangements were called productive when the CDR3 lacked stop codons and stayed in frame with V and J; all others were non-productive. CDR3 was defined by IMGT convention, running from the second conserved V-encoded cysteine to the conserved J-encoded phenylalanine. In an earlier analysis of approximately 590 of the donors, sequences lacking an unambiguous match to a single V gene segment were excluded. In an earlier analysis of approximately 590 of the donors, V segments were called functional above 56.7% productive rearrangements and were called segregating when the between-donor standard deviation exceeded 5%. To diagnose cytomegalovirus status from the catalog of TCR beta chain sequences, a statistical classification framework was built. In a later analysis, TCR nucleotide sequences were compared against IMGT/GENE-DB human TR gene sequences so that V and J genes could be assigned. The TCRdist pipeline was used in a later analysis to assign CDR3 sequences and most-parsimonious VDJ recombination scenarios. In a later analysis, each TCR beta chain was defined by its CDR3 amino acid sequence together with its V-gene family, and reads without a unique V-gene family were excluded. As a way to deal with suspected cross-contamination and a sequencing artifact, a later analysis dropped approximately 570 nucleotide sequences that were highly shared and had low generation probability. For each public chain, a later analysis derived a clonal expansion index from normalized ranks of inferred template counts within each repertoire. In a later analysis, generation probabilities were computed with a VDJ recombination model fitted to out-of-frame rearrangements, and the resulting probabilities were checked against IGoR. In a later analysis, TCR-TCR, TCR-HLA and TCR-CMV co-occurrence was scored with hypergeometric tests, and a repertoire-size bias correction was applied to TCR pairs. To estimate false discovery rates, a later analysis permuted the HLA or CMV assignments 20 times. In a later analysis, co-occurring TCRs were grouped with DBSCAN, and TCRdist sequence similarity was added when clustering was performed within HLA-allele-positive subsets. For co-occurrence clustering, repertoires with fewer than 30,000 or more than 120,000 public chains were excluded, along with roughly 5 repertoires with anomalous nucleotide sharing. TCRdb re-hosts the immuneACCESS table, in-frame sequences only. Its copies lack some clones; in the studies checked, an unresolved V gene accounts for under half of them, and the cause for the rest is not known. V and J calls and clone size are those listed in that table; D and trimming were worked out from the DNA. The sample table holds about 40,000 clones, of which 70% to 85% were seen once. The ten biggest clones cover roughly a tenth of the sample.

This receptor chain uses TRBV27 and TRBJ1-2, with 9 bases matching TRBD1. Sequenced input: PBMCs. The sequence was obtained from a woman aged 18-29 years in good health and CMV-seropositive. For the CDR3, the sequence is CATATGTGRPGYGYTF. The sequence in DNA is TGTGCCACCGCAACCGGGACAGGGAGGCCTGGCTATGGCTACACCTTC.